This paragraph reports one T cell receptor beta chain. The record originates from a study of sequential checkpoint blockade in melanoma. Study-level background: Patients were randomized 1:1 to nivolumab-then-ipilimumab or ipilimumab-then-nivolumab first-line. After both sequences, patients received maintenance nivolumab.

Sequenced by immunoSEQ multiplex PCR; TCRdb stores in-frame clones only, minus some. This table holds fewer than 25,000 clones, over 75% found once. Treatment in this sample: randomized to nivolumab then ipilimumab (arm A) or the reverse (arm B). PBMC sorting kept live CD3+CD8+ cells without CD19 or CD56. The trim removed 5 bases at V and 1 base at J, leaving 2 bases unmatched. Germline V lookup: CDR1 LGHNA, CDR2 YNFKEQ. The CDR3 runs to 15 residues. The source material was CD8+ T cells sorted from blood (inferred from file names), sampled from a patient given nivolumab and ipilimumab in sequence. The sequence came from a human donor with melanoma. The rearrangement links TRBV4-2 to TRBJ2-7, with 13 positions matching TRBD2. CDR3 sequence reads: CASSLGLAGSYEQYF. DNA for the CDR3: TGTGCCAGCAGCTTGGGACTAGCGGGATCCTACGAGCAGTACTTC.